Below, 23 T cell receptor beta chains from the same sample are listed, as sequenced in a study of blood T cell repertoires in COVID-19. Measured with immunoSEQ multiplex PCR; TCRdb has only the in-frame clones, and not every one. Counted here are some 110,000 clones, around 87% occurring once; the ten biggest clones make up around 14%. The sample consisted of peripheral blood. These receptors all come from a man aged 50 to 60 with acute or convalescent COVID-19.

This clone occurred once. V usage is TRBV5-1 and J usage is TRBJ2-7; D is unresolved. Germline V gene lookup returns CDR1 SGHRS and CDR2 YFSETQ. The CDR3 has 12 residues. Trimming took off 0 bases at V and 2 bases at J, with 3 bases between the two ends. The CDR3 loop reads CASSLGAYEQYF. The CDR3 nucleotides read TGCGCCAGCAGCTTGGGAGCCTACGAGCAGTACTTC.

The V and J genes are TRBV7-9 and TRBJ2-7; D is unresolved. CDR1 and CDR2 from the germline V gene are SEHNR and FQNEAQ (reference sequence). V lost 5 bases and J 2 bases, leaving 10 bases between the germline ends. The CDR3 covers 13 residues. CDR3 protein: CASSDSWAYEQYF. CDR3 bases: TGTGCCAGCAGCGACTCCTGGGCCTACGAGCAGTACTTC.

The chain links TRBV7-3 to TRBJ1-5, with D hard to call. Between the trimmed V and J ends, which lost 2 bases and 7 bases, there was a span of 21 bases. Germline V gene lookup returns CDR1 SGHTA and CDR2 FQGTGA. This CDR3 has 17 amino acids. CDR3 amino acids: CASSLRPGNPLKQPQHF. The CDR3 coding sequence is TGTGCCAGCAGCTTACGGCCGGGGAACCCATTAAAACAGCCCCAGCATTTT.

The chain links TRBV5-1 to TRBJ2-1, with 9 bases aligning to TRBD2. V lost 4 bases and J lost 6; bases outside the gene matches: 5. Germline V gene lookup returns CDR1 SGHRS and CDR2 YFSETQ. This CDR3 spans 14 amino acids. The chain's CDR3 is CASSPGLAANEQFF. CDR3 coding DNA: TGCGCCAGCAGCCCGGGACTAGCTGCCAATGAGCAGTTCTTC.

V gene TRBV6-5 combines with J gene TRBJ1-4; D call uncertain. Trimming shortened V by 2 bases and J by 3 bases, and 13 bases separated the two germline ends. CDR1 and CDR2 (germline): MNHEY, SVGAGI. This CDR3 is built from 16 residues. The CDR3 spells CASSYRGAGANEKLFF. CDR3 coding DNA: TGTGCCAGCAGTTACCGGGGAGCCGGTGCTAATGAAAAACTGTTTTTT.

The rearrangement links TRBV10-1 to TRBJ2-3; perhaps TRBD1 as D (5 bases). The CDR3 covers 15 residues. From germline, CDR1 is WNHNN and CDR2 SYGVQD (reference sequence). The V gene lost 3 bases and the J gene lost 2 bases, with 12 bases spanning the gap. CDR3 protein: CASSEALGPTDTQYF. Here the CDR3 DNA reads TGCGCCAGCAGTGAAGCCCTGGGGCCCACAGATACGCAGTATTTT.

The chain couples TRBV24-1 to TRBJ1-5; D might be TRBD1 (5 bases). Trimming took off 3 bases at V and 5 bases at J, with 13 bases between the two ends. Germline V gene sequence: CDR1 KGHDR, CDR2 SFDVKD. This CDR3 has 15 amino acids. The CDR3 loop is CATSDGASMHQPQHF. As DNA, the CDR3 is TGTGCCACCAGTGATGGGGCCAGCATGCATCAGCCCCAGCATTTT.

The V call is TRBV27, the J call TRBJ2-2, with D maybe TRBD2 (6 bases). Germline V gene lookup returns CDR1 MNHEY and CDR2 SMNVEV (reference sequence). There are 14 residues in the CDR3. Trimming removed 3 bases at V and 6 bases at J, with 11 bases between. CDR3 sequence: CASSLEGSAGELFF. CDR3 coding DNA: TGTGCCAGCAGTTTGGAGGGATCAGCCGGGGAGCTGTTTTTT.

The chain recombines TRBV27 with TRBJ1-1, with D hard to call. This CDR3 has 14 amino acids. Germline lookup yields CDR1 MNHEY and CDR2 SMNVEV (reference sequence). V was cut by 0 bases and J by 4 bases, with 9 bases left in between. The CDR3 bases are TGTGCCAGCAGTTTATCCCCCGGTGTCACTGAAGCTTTCTTT. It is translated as CASSLSPGVTEAFF.

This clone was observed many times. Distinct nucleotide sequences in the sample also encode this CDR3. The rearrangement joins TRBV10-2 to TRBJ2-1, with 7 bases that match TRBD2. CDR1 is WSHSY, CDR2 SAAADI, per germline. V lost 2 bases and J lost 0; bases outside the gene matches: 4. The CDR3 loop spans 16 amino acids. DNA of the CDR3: TGCGCCAGCAGTGAGAGCGGCGGGAGCTCCTACAATGAGCAGTTCTTC. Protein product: CASSESGGSSYNEQFF.

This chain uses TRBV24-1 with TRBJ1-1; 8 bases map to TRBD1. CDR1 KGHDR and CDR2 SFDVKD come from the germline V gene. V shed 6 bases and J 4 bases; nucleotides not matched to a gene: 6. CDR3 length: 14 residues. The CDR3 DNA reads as TGTGCCACCAGTAAGACAGGGGAGACCACTGAAGCTTTCTTT. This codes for CATSKTGETTEAFF.

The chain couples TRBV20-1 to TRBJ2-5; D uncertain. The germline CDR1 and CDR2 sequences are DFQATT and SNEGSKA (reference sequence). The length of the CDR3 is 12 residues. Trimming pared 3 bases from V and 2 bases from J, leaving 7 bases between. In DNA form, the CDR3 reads TGCAGTGCTAGTGCTCTTCAAGAGACCCAGTACTTC. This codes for CSASALQETQYF.

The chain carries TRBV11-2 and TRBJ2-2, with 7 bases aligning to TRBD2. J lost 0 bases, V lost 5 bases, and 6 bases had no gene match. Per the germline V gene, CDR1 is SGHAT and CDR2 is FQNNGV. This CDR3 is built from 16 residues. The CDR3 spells CASSPPGLANTGELFF. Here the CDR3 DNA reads TGTGCCAGCAGCCCCCCCGGACTAGCGAACACCGGGGAGCTGTTTTTT.

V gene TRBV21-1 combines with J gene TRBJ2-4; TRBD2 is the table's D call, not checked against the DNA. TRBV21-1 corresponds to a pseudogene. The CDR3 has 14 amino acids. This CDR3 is CASSPRRPKNIQYF. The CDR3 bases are TGTGCCAGCAGCCCGAGGAGGCCCAAAAACATTCAGTACTTC.

DNA for the CDR3: TGTGCCTGGAGGGATTTGGGAGCGGGAGCGAGGGAGCAGTACTTC. It codes for CAWRDLGAGAREQYF. The rearrangement joins TRBV30 to TRBJ2-7, with TRBD2 matching 8 bases. The CDR3 length is 15 residues. J was trimmed by 7 bases and V by 3 bases; bases with no gene match: 14. Per the germline V gene, CDR1 is GTSNPN and CDR2 is SVGIG (reference sequence).

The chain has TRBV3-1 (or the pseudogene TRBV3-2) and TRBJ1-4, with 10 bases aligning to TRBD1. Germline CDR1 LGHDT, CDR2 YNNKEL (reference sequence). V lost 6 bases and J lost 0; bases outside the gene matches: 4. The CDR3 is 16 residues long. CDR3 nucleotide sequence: TGTGCCAGCAGACGGACAGGGGGTGCAACTAATGAAAAACTGTTTTTT. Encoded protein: CASRRTGGATNEKLFF.

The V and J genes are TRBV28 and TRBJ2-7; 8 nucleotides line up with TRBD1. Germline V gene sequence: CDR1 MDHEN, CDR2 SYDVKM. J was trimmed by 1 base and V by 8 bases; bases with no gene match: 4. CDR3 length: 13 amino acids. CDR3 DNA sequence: TGTGCCAGCCGGGACAGGCCGTCCTACGAGCAGTACTTC. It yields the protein CASRDRPSYEQYF. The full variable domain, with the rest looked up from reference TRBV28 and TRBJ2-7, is DVKVTQSSRYLVKRTGEKVFLECVQDMDHENMFWYRQDPGLGLRLIYFSYDVKMKEKGDIPEGYSVSREKKERFSLILESASTNQTSMYLCASRDRPSYEQYFGPGTRLTVT.

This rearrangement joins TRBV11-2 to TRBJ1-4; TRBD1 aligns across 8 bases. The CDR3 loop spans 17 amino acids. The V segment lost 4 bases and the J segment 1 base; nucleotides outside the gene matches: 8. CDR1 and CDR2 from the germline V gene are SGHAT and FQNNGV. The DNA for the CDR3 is TGTGCCAGCAGCTCTCAAGGACAGGGCCGAACTAATGAAAAACTGTTTTTT. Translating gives CASSSQGQGRTNEKLFF.

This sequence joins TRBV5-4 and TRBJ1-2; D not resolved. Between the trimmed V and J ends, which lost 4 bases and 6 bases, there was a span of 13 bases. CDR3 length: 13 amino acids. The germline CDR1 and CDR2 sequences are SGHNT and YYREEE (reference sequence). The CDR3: CASSTPDINGYTF. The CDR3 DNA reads TGTGCCAGCAGCACACCTGACATTAATGGCTACACCTTC.

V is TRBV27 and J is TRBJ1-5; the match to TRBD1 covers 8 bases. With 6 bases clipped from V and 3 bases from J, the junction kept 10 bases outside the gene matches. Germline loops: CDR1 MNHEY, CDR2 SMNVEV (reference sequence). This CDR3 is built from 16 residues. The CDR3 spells CASRPLDRGDNQPQHF. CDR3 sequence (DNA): TGTGCCAGCAGACCTCTCGACAGGGGCGACAATCAGCCCCAGCATTTT.

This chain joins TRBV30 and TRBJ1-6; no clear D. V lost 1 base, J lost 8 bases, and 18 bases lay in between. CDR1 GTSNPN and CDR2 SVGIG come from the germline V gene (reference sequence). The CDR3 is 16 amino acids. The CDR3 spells CAWSDPQVGFHSPLHF. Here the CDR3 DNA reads TGTGCCTGGAGTGATCCCCAGGTTGGGTTTCATTCACCCCTCCACTTT.

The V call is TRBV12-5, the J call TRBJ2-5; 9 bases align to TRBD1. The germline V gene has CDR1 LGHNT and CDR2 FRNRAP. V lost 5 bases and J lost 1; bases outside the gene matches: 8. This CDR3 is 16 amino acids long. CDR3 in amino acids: CASGPSGTGFQETQYF. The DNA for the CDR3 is TGTGCTAGTGGTCCCTCAGGGACAGGGTTCCAAGAGACCCAGTACTTC.

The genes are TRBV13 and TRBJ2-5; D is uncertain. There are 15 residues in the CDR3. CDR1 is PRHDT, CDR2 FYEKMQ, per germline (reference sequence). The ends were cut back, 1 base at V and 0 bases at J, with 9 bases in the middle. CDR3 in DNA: TGTGCCAGCAGCTTAGCGGGTCCGAACCAAGAGACCCAGTACTTC. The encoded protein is CASSLAGPNQETQYF.